What follows are 3 T cell receptor beta chains derived from one specimen sequenced in a study of cytomegalovirus exposure and HLA in healthy donors. The study ran its PCR with 60 Vbeta and 13 Jbeta primers. Here immunoSEQ multiplex PCR was the method, and the copy in TCRdb shows in-frame clones only, minus some. This sample has some 150,000 clones; 75% to 85% occur once, and the top ten carry 1.2% to 1.5%. The sample was PBMCs. These receptors were collected from a woman aged 40 to 50 in good health and CMV-seronegative.

This chain links TRBV4-1 with TRBJ2-7; tentative D call: TRBD1 (5 bases). The CDR3 is made up of 15 amino acids. The V gene lost 4 bases and the J gene lost 3 bases, with 16 bases spanning the gap. The V gene's germline CDR1 is MGHRA and CDR2 YSYEKL. The CDR3 is CASSRIDTDNYEQYF. The CDR3, as DNA: TGCGCCAGCAGCCGAATAGACACGGACAACTACGAGCAGTACTTC.

V is TRBV10-3 and J is TRBJ2-2; no firm D call. This CDR3 is 14 amino acids long. Between the trimmed V and J ends, which lost 3 bases and 0 bases, there was a span of 5 bases. Per germline, CDR1 ENHRY and CDR2 SYGVKD. The CDR3 region has the DNA TGTGCCATCAGTGACAGTTCGAACACCGGGGAGCTGTTTTTT. Translation gives CAISDSSNTGELFF.

V gene TRBV11-2 combines with J gene TRBJ2-7, with D possibly TRBD1 on 6 matching bases. The CDR3 is 14 residues long. Trimming pared 2 bases from V and 2 bases from J, leaving 10 bases between. Germline CDR1 reads SGHAT; CDR2 reads FQNNGV. The CDR3 here is CASSLQDSTYEQYF. In nucleotides, the CDR3 is TGTGCCAGCAGCTTACAGGACAGTACCTACGAGCAGTACTTC.